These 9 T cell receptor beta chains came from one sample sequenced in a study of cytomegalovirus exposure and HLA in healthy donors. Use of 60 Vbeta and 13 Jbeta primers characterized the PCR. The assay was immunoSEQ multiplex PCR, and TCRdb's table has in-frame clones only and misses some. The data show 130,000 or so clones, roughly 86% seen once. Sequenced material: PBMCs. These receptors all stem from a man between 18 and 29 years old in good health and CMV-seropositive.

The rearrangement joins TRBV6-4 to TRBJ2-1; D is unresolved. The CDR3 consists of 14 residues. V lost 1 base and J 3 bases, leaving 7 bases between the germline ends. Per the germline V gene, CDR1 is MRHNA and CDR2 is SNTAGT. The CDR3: CASSDLQNYNEQFF. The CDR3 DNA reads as TGTGCCAGCAGTGACTTACAGAACTACAATGAGCAGTTCTTC.

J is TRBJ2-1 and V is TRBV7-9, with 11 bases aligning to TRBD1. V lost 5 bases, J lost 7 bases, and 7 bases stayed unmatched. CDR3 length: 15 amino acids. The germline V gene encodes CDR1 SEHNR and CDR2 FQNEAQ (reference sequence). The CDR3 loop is CASSKGQGVGNEQFF. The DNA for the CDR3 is TGTGCCAGCAGCAAGGGACAGGGGGTTGGGAATGAGCAGTTCTTC. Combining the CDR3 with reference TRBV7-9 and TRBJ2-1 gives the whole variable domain DTGVSQNPRHKITKRGQNVTFRCDPISEHNRLYWYRQTLGQGPEFLTYFQNEAQLEKSRLLSDRFSAERPKGSFSTLEIQRTEQGDSAMYLCASSKGQGVGNEQFFGPGTRLTVL.

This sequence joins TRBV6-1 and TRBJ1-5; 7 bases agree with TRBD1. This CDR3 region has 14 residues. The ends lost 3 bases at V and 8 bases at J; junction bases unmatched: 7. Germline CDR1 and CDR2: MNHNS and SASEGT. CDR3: CASSERGGSEPQHF. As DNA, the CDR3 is TGTGCCAGCAGTGAGCGAGGGGGCTCCGAGCCCCAGCATTTT.

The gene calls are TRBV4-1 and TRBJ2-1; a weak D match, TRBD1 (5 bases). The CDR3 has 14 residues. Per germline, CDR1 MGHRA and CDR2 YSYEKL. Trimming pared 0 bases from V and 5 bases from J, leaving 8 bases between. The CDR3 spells CASSQDRQNNEQFF. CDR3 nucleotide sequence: TGCGCCAGCAGCCAAGATAGACAGAACAATGAGCAGTTCTTC.

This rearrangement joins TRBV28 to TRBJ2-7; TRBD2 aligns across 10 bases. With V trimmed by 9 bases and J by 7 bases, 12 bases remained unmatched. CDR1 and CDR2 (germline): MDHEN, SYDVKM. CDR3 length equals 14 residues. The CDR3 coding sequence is TGTGCCAGTTACCGCAGCGGGAGGGCTTGGGAGCAGTACTTC. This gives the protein CASYRSGRAWEQYF.

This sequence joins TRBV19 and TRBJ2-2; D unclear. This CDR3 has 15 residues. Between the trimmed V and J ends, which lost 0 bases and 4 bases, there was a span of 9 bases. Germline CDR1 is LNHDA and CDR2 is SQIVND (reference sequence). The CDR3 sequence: CASSIDRSSTGELFF. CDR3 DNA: TGTGCCAGTAGTATAGATCGTTCTTCCACCGGGGAGCTGTTTTTT.

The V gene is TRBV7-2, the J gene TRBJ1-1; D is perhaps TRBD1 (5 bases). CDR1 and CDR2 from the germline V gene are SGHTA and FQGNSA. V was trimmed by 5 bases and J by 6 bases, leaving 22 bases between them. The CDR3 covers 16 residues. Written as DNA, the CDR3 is TGTGCCAGCAGCGCCTCCGGGCGGGGGGTGAGGGCTGAAGCTTTCTTT. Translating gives CASSASGRGVRAEAFF.

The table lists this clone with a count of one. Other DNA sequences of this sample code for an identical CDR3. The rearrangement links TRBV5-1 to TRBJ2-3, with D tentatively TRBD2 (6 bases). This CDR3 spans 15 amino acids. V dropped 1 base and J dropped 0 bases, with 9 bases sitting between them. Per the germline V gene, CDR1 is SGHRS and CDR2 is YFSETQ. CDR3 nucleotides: TGCGCCAGCAGCTTGCGGGGGTCTAGCACAGATACGCAGTATTTT. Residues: CASSLRGSSTDTQYF.

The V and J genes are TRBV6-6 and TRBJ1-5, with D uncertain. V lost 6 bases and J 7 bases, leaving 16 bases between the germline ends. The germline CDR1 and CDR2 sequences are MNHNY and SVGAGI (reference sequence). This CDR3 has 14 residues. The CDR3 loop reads CASSLESGRQPQHF. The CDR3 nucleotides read TGTGCCAGCAGCCTCGAGTCAGGTCGGCAGCCCCAGCATTTT.